These T cell receptor beta chains were read from a single sample in a study of shared clonotypes between healthy human individuals. Sequenced by immunoSEQ multiplex PCR; TCRdb stores in-frame clones only, minus some. The table includes about 1.1 million clones, around 77% detected once. What was sequenced was memory CD4+ T cells from PBMCs. These TCRs come from a man aged 18 to 29 in good health. Some clones in this sample may be carry-over from other donors' samples. Both conserved end residues are part of each CDR3. Fields, in order: D gene, clone size, V gene, J gene, CDR3 protein, CDR3 DNA. D genes are given only for firm matches. Size is stated for part of the rows, as once, few or many counts, or as a class when the clone is expanded.

>TRBD2|-|TRBV19|TRBJ2-3
CASSIVRTSGSFTQYF
TGTGCCAGTAGTATTGTGCGGACTAGCGGGAGTTTTACGCAGTATTTT
>TRBD2|-|TRBV10-3|TRBJ2-7
CAISDPGTTSVEQYF
TGTGCCATCAGTGACCCCGGGACTACCTCAGTGGAGCAGTACTTC
>-|-|TRBV2|TRBJ2-2
CASGRQGTGAGELFF
TGTGCCAGCGGGAGACAGGGCACGGGAGCCGGGGAGCTGTTTTTT
>-|-|TRBV28|TRBJ2-5
CASRPGSQTQYF
TGTGCCAGCAGACCCGGGTCTCAGACCCAGTACTTC
>-|few|TRBV30|TRBJ1-5
CAWSVQRALGQPQHF
TGTGCCTGGAGTGTACAGCGGGCCCTCGGTCAGCCCCAGCATTTT
>TRBD1|-|TRBV5-6|TRBJ2-1
CASSFGTGGNNEQFF
TGTGCCAGCAGCTTTGGGACAGGAGGAAACAATGAGCAGTTCTTC
>-|-|TRBV2|TRBJ1-2
CASSEERQGYGYTF
TGTGCCAGCAGTGAAGAAAGGCAGGGGTATGGCTACACCTTC
>TRBD1|once|TRBV14|TRBJ2-2
CASSTTGFTGELFF
TGTGCCAGCAGCACGACAGGGTTCACCGGGGAGCTGTTTTTT
>-|-|TRBV5-1|TRBJ2-7
CASSLLKGEQYF
TGCGCCAGCAGCTTGTTAAAGGGCGAGCAGTACTTC
>TRBD2|-|TRBV30|TRBJ2-3
CAWSVERGRTDTQYF
TGTGCCTGGAGTGTAGAGCGGGGGCGCACAGATACGCAGTATTTT
>-|-|TRBV28|TRBJ1-1
CASSVGGLNTEAFF
TGTGCCAGCAGTGTTGGGGGACTGAACACTGAAGCTTTCTTT
>TRBD2|-|TRBV28|TRBJ2-7
CASSPTIAGTSYEQYF
TGTGCCAGCAGTCCCACCATAGCGGGAACCTCCTACGAGCAGTACTTC
>-|-|TRBV19|TRBJ2-1
CASSAWNEQFF
TGTGCCAGTAGTGCTTGGAATGAGCAGTTCTTC
>-|-|TRBV2|TRBJ1-2
CASSEIRGRGYGYTF
TGTGCCAGCAGTGAAATCCGGGGACGAGGCTATGGCTACACCTTC
>-|-|TRBV5-7|TRBJ2-3
CASSIWSGSADTQYF
TGTGCCAGCAGCATTTGGTCAGGGTCCGCAGATACGCAGTATTTT
>TRBD1|-|TRBV30|TRBJ2-7
CAWGQAIYEQYF
TGTGCCTGGGGACAGGCGATTTACGAGCAGTACTTC
>TRBD2|-|TRBV5-1|TRBJ2-1
CASSLALGGGRDEQFF
TGCGCCAGCAGCTTGGCCCTAGGTGGCGGGAGGGATGAGCAGTTCTTC
>-|-|TRBV30|TRBJ1-1
CAWMRGTEAFF
TGTGCCTGGATGAGGGGCACTGAAGCTTTCTTT
>TRBD1|-|TRBV6-5|TRBJ2-1
CASSYRGTGDYNEQFF
TGTGCCAGCAGTTACCGAGGGACAGGGGACTACAATGAGCAGTTCTTC
>-|-|TRBV28|TRBJ1-6
CASSLETALHF
TGTGCCAGCAGTTTGGAGACCGCCCTCCACTTT
>TRBD1|many|TRBV28|TRBJ1-2
CASRLHPGRQGHYGYTF
TGTGCCAGCAGACTCCATCCCGGTAGACAGGGCCACTATGGCTACACCTTC
>-|-|TRBV5-1|TRBJ2-3
CASSFGQTDTQYF
TGCGCCAGCAGCTTTGGACAGACAGATACGCAGTATTTT
>TRBD2|-|TRBV7-8|TRBJ2-1
CASSLSGLAASSYNEQFF
TGTGCCAGCAGCTTATCGGGACTAGCGGCGAGCTCCTACAATGAGCAGTTCTTC
>-|-|TRBV25-1|TRBJ1-2
CASRKGYYGYTF
TGTGCCAGCAGGAAGGGTTACTATGGCTACACCTTC
>-|-|TRBV4-1|TRBJ1-2
CASSPPSPTKNGYTF
TGCGCCAGCAGCCCCCCCTCCCCGACAAAGAATGGCTACACCTTC
>-|many|TRBV6-6|TRBJ1-2
CASSSGTDVFGYTF
TGTGCCAGCAGCTCCGGGACCGACGTCTTTGGCTACACCTTC
>TRBD1|-|TRBV9|TRBJ2-7
CASSAVQGAHEQYF
TGTGCCAGCAGCGCCGTACAGGGGGCCCACGAGCAGTACTTC
>TRBD2|-|TRBV5-1|TRBJ2-1
CASRPVLAGDEEQFF
TGCGCCAGCCGCCCTGTACTAGCGGGAGACGAAGAGCAGTTCTTC
>-|-|TRBV28|TRBJ1-2
CASSPQGGWGDYGYTF
TGTGCCAGCAGTCCCCAAGGAGGATGGGGGGATTATGGCTACACCTTC
>TRBD1|-|TRBV27|TRBJ1-2
CASSFGTAKYGYTF
TGTGCCAGCAGTTTTGGGACAGCAAAATATGGCTACACCTTC
>-|once|TRBV25-1|TRBJ2-5
CASSVPPIETQYF
TGTGCCAGCAGTGTCCCCCCGATTGAGACCCAGTACTTC
>-|-|TRBV27|TRBJ2-4
CASTPTGGGMNIQYF
TGTGCCAGCACCCCGACGGGGGGCGGGATGAACATTCAGTACTTC
>-|-|TRBV7-3|TRBJ1-2
CASSQTPLTYGYTF
TGTGCCAGCAGCCAAACACCTCTGACCTATGGCTACACCTTC
>TRBD1|once|TRBV9|TRBJ1-5
CASSERGDSYQPQHF
TGTGCCAGCAGCGAAAGAGGGGACAGCTATCAGCCCCAGCATTTT
>-|-|TRBV14|TRBJ1-1
CASSQDAGRGTEAFF
TGTGCCAGCAGCCAAGATGCGGGTAGGGGCACTGAAGCTTTCTTT
>TRBD2|once|TRBV5-1|TRBJ2-2
CASSLTSGYTGELFF
TGCGCCAGCAGCTTGACTAGCGGTTACACCGGGGAGCTGTTTTTT
>-|-|TRBV5-1|TRBJ2-1
CASSFTTDYNEQFF
TGCGCCAGCAGCTTCACGACGGATTACAATGAGCAGTTCTTC
>-|-|TRBV28|TRBJ1-2
CASSLGRVYGYTF
TGTGCCAGCAGTTTGGGCAGGGTCTATGGCTACACCTTC
>-|-|TRBV5-1|TRBJ2-4
CASSPDGGGNIQYF
TGCGCCAGCAGCCCGGACGGGGGAGGCAACATTCAGTACTTC
>-|-|TRBV28|TRBJ2-6
CASSSKAGGANVLTF
TGTGCCAGCAGTTCAAAAGCAGGAGGGGCCAACGTCCTGACTTTC
>-|-|TRBV10-3|TRBJ2-3
CAISRGGTDTQYF
TGTGCCATCAGTCGCGGCGGCACAGATACGCAGTATTTT
>-|few|TRBV19|TRBJ1-2
CATSPGPVYGYTF
TGTGCCACCTCACCAGGACCCGTCTATGGCTACACCTTC
>-|few|TRBV27|TRBJ1-1
CASSLSIYTHTEAFF
TGTGCCAGCAGTTTATCGATTTACACCCACACTGAAGCTTTCTTT
>TRBD2|-|TRBV6-1|TRBJ2-1
CASGKTSEMYNEQFF
TGTGCCAGCGGGAAGACTAGCGAGATGTACAATGAGCAGTTCTTC
>TRBD2|once|TRBV4-2|TRBJ2-2
CASSPPFRRETGELFF
TGTGCCAGCAGCCCCCCTTTCCGGCGGGAGACCGGGGAGCTGTTTTTT
>-|-|TRBV28|TRBJ2-3
CASSLSLTAGLTDTQYF
TGTGCCAGCAGTTTAAGCCTTACAGCGGGCCTCACAGATACGCAGTATTTT
>-|-|TRBV6-6|TRBJ1-4
CASSYGATNEKLFF
TGTGCCAGCAGTTACGGAGCAACTAATGAAAAACTGTTTTTT
>TRBD2|-|TRBV7-9|TRBJ2-1
CASSSLAGPYNEQFF
TGTGCCAGCAGTTCTCTAGCGGGACCCTACAATGAGCAGTTCTTC
>-|-|TRBV9|TRBJ2-6
CASSVSARSGANVLTF
TGTGCCAGCAGCGTGAGTGCGAGGTCCGGGGCCAACGTCCTGACTTTC
>-|once|TRBV28|TRBJ2-1
CASSRAQGFEQFF
TGTGCCAGCAGCCGGGCGCAGGGGTTTGAGCAGTTCTTC
>TRBD2|-|TRBV7-3|TRBJ2-1
CASSHGLAENNEQFF
TGTGCCAGCAGCCACGGACTAGCGGAAAACAATGAGCAGTTCTTC
>-|-|TRBV10-3|TRBJ2-7
CAIRPFGGSSYEQYF
TGTGCCATCAGGCCTTTCGGTGGGAGCTCCTACGAGCAGTACTTC
>-|many|TRBV28|TRBJ1-1
CASSPRLTEAFF
TGTGCCAGTTCCCCCAGGTTGACTGAAGCTTTCTTT
>TRBD1|-|TRBV30|TRBJ1-6
CATQGAQRYSPLHF
TGTGCCACACAGGGGGCGCAGAGGTATTCACCCCTCCACTTT
>-|-|TRBV4-2|TRBJ2-1
CASSQDRSRGEQFF
TGTGCCAGCAGCCAAGATCGGTCTCGCGGTGAGCAGTTCTTC